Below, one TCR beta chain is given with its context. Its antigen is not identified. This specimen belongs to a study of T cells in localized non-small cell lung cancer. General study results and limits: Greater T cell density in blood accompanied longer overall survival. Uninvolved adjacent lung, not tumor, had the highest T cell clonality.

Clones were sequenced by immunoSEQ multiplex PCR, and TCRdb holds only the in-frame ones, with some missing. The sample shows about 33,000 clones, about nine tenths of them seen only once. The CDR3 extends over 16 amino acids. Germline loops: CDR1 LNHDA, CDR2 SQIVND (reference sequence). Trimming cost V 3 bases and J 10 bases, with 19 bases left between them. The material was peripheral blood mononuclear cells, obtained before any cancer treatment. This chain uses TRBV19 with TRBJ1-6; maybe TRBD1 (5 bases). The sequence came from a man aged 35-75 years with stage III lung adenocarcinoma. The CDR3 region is CASSIGAGRAASPLHF. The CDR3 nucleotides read TGTGCCAGTAGTATCGGCGCGGGCAGGGCAGCCTCACCCCTCCACTTT.